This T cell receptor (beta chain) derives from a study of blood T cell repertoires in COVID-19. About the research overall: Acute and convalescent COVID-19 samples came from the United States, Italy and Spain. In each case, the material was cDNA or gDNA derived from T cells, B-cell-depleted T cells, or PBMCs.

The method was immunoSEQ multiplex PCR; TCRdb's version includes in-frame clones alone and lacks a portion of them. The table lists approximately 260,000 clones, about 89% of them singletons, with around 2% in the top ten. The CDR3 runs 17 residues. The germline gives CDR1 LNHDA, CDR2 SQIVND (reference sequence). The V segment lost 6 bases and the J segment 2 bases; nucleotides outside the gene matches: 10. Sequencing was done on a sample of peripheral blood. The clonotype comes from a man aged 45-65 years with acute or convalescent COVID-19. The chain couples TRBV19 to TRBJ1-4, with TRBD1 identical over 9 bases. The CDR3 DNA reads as TGTGCCAGTAGCATAAGGGGACAGGGCGATACTAATGAAAAACTGTTTTTT. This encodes CASSIRGQGDTNEKLFF. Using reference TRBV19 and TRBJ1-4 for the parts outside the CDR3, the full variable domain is DGGITQSPKYLFRKEGQNVTLSCEQNLNHDAMYWYRQDPGQGLRLIYYSQIVNDFQKGDIAEGYSVSREKKESFPLTVTSAQKNPTAFYLCASSIRGQGDTNEKLFFGSGTQLSVL.